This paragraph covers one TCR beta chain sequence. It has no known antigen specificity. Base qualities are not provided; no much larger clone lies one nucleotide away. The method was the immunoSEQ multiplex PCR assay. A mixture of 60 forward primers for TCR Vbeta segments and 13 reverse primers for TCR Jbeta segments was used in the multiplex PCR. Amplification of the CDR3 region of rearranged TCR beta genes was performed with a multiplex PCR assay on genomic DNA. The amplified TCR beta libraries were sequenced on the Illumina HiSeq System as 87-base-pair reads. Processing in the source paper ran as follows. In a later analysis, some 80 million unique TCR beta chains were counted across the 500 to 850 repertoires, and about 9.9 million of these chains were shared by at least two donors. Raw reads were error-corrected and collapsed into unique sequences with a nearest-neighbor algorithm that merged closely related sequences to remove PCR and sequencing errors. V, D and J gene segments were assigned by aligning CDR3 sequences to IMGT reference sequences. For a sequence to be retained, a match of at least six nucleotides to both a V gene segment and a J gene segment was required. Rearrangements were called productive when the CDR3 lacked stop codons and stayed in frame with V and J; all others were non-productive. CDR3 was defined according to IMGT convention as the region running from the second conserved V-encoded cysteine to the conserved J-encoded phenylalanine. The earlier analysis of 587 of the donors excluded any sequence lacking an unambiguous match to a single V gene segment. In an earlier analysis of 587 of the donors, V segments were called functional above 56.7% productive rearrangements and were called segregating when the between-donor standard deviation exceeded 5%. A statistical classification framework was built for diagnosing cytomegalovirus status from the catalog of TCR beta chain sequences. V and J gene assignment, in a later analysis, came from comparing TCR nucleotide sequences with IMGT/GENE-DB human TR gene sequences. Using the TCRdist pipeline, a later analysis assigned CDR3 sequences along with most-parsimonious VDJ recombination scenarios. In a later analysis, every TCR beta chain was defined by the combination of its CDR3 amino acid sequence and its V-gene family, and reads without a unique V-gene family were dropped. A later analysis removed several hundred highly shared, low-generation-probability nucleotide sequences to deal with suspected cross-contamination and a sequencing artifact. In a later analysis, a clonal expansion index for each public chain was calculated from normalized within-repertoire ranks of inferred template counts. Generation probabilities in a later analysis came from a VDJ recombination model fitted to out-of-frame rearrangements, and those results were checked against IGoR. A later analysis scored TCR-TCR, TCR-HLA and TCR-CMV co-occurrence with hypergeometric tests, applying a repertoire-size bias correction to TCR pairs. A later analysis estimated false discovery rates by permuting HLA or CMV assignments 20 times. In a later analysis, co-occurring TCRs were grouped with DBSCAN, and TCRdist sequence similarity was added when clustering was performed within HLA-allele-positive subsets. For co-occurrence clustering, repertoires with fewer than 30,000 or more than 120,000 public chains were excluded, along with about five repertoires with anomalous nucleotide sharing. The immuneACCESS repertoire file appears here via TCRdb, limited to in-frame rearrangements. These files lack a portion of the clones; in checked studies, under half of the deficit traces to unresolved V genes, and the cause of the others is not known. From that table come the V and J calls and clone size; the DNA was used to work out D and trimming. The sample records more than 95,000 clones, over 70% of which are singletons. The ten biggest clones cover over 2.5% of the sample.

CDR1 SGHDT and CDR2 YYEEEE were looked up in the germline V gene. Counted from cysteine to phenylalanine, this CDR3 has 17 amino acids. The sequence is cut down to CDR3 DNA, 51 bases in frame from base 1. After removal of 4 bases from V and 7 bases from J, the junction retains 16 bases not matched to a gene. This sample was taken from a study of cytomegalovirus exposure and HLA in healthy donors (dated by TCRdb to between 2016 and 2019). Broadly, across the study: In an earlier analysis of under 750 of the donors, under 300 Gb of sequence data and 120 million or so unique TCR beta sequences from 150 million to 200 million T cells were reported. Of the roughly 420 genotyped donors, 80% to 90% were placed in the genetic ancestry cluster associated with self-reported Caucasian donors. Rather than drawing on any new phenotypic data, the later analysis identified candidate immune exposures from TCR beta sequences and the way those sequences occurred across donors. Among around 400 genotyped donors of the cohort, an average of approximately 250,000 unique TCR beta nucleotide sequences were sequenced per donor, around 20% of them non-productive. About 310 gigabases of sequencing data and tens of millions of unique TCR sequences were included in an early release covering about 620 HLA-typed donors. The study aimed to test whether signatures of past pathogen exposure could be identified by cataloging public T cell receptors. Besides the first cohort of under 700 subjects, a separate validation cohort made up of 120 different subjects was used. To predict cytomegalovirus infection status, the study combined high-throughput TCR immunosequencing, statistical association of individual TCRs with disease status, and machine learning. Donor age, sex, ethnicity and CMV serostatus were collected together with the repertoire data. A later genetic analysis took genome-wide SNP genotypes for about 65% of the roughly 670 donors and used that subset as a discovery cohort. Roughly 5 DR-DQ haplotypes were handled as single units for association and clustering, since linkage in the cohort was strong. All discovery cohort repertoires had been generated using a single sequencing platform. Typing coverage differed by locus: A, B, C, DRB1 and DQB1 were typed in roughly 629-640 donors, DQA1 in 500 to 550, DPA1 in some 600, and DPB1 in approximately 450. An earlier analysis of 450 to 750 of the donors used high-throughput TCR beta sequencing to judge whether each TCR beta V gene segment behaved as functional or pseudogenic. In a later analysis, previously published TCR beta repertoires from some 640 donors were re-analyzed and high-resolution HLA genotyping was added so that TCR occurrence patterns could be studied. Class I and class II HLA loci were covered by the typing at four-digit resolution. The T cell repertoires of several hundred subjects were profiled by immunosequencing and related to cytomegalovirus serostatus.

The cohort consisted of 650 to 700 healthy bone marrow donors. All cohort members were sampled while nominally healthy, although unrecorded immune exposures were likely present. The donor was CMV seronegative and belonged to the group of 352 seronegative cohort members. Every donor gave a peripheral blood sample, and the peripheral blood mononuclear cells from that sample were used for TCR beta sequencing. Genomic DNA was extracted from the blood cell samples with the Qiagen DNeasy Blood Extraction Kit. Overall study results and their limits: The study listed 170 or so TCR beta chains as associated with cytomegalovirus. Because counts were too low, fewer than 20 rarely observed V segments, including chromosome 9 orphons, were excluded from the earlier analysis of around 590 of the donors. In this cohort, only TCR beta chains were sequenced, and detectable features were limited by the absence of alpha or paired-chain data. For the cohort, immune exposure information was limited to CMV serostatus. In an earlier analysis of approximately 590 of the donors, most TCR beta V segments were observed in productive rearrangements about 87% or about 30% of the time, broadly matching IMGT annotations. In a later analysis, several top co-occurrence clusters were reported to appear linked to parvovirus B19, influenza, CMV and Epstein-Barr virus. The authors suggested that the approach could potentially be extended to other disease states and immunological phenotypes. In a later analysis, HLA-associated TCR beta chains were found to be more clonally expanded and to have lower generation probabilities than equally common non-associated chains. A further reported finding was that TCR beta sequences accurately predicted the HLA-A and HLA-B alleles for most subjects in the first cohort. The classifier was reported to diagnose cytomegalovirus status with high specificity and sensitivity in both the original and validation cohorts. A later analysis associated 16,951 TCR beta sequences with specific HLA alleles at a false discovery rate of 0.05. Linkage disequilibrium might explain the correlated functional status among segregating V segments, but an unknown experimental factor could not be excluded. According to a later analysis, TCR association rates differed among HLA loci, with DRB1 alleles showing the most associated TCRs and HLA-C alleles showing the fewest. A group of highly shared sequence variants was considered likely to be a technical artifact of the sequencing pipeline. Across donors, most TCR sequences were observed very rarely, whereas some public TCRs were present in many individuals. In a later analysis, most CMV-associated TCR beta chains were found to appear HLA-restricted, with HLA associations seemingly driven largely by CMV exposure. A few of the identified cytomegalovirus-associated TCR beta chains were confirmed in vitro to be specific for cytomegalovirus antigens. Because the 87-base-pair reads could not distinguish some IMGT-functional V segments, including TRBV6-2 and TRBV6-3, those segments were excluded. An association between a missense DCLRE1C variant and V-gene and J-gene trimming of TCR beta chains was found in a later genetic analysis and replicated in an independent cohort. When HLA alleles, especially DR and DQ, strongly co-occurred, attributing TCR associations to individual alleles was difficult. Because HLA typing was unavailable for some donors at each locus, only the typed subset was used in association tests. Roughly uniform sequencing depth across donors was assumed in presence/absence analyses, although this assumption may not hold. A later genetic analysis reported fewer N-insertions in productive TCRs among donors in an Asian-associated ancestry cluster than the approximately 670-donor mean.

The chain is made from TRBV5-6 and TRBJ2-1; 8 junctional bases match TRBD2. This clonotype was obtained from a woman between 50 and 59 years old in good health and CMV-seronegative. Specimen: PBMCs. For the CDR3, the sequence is CASSQYSEIAGYNEQFF. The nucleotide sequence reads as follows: TGTGCCAGCAGCCAATATAGCGAGATAGCGGGATATAATGAGCAGTTCTTC.